These 2 T cell receptor beta chains came from one sample sequenced in a study of control samples from healthy donors and cancer patients (dated by TCRdb to about 2020). Libraries came from the immunoSEQ multiplex PCR assay. In TCRdb, the immuneACCESS table is reduced to in-frame sequences with V and J assigned. These tables do not hold every clone; where another copy was compared, an unresolved V gene accounts for under half, and the others remain unexplained. The sample contains about 51,000 clones, approximately 90% of them found a single time. The top ten clones comprise roughly 1.6% of the sample. The source material was PBMCs. The receptors come from a man in his forties with colorectal cancer.

The genes are TRBV28 and TRBJ2-7; 13 nucleotides align to TRBD2. The CDR3 runs to 15 residues. Trimming removed 3 bases from V and 6 bases from J; junction bases left unmatched: 5. Germline CDR1 and CDR2: MDHEN and SYDVKM. CDR3 bases: TGTGCCAGCAGTTTCCGGACTAGCGGGAGAAGCGAGCAGTACTTC. As protein: CASSFRTSGRSEQYF.

In its sample, this clone was seen once. V and J are TRBV27 and TRBJ1-6; tentative D call: TRBD1 (5 bases). Trimming cost V 1 base and J 5 bases, with 12 bases left between them. This CDR3 is built from 16 residues. CDR1 and CDR2 (germline): MNHEY, SMNVEV (reference sequence). The CDR3 coding sequence is TGTGCCAGCAGTTTATTGCGGGGCCCTGATAATTCACCCCTCCACTTT. It translates to CASSLLRGPDNSPLHF.